The 21 T cell receptor beta chains listed next were all sequenced from one sample in a study of blood T cell repertoires in COVID-19. Assay used: immunoSEQ multiplex PCR; TCRdb lists only in-frame clones, some missing. The profile covers 200,000 to 250,000 clones, with roughly 89% appearing a single time and approximately 2% taken by the ten largest. The sequenced sample consisted of peripheral blood. The receptors were gathered from a young man who had recovered from COVID-19.

V gene TRBV12-3 or TRBV12-4 combines with J gene TRBJ1-1, with TRBD1 as a possible D gene (6 bases). With 1 base removed from V and 8 bases from J, the gap between germline ends came to 8 bases. This CDR3 has 12 residues. The CDR3 DNA sequence: TGTGCCAGCAGTTTAGAAGACAGGGAAGCTTTCTTT. It codes for CASSLEDREAFF.

The chain links TRBV5-4 to TRBJ1-2, with 8 bases fitting TRBD1. The CDR3 spans 13 residues. The trim removed 3 bases at V and 8 bases at J, leaving 6 bases unmatched. The germline V gene encodes CDR1 SGHNT and CDR2 YYREEE (reference sequence). The CDR3 sequence is CASSSGQVQGYTF. Here the CDR3 DNA reads TGTGCCAGCAGCTCGGGACAGGTGCAGGGCTACACCTTC.

This clone has only a few counts. The rearrangement joins TRBV5-1 to TRBJ1-6; D possibly corresponds to TRBD1 (6 bases). This CDR3 spans 14 amino acids. Per germline, CDR1 SGHRS and CDR2 YFSETQ. The V gene lost 4 bases and the J gene lost 9 bases, with 14 bases spanning the gap. For the CDR3, the DNA is TGCGCCAGCAGCCCGACAGGAAAAGGTTCACCCCTCCACTTT. This gives the protein CASSPTGKGSPLHF.

This chain connects TRBV13 to TRBJ2-7, with 10 bases fitting TRBD1. Germline V gives CDR1 PRHDT, CDR2 FYEKMQ (reference sequence). This CDR3 is built from 18 residues. V gave up 0 bases and J gave up 5 bases; unmatched junction bases: 13. Written as DNA, the CDR3 is TGTGCCAGCAGCTTAGGCTGGGTTCCGGGACAGGGGTTCGACGAGCAGTACTTC. Its protein product is CASSLGWVPGQGFDEQYF.

The rearrangement links TRBV19 to TRBJ1-2, with 8 bases identical to TRBD1. The CDR3 loop spans 15 amino acids. V was pared by 2 bases and J by 3 bases, with 5 bases of the junction left unmatched. Germline V gives CDR1 LNHDA, CDR2 SQIVND (reference sequence). The CDR3 DNA is TGTGCCAGTAGTATACGGACAGGGTCGTACTATGGCTACACCTTC. This sequence encodes CASSIRTGSYYGYTF.

The CDR3 sequence: CASSPIGLAGGMDTQYF. The CDR3 bases are TGTGCCAGCAGTCCAATAGGACTAGCGGGGGGGATGGATACGCAGTATTTT. The rearrangement joins TRBV27 to TRBJ2-3, with 15 bases that match TRBD2. The CDR3 runs to 17 residues. After removal of 5 bases from V and 6 bases from J, the junction contained 9 bases not matched to a gene. Germline V gene lookup returns CDR1 MNHEY and CDR2 SMNVEV (reference sequence).

The CDR3 here is CASREWGQANTEAFF. For the CDR3, the DNA is TGTGCCAGCAGGGAGTGGGGACAGGCGAACACTGAAGCTTTCTTT. V is TRBV7-8 and J is TRBJ1-1; 8 bases line up with TRBD1. The CDR3 is 15 amino acids. V was clipped by 6 bases and J by 1 base; unmatched bases: 7. Germline V gene sequence: CDR1 SGHVS, CDR2 FQNEAQ. The full variable domain, its missing parts supplied by reference TRBV7-8 and TRBJ1-1, is GAGVSQSPRYKVAKRGQDVALRCDPISGHVSLFWYQQALGQGPEFLTYFQNEAQLDKSGLPSDRFFAERPEGSVSTLKIQRTQQEDSAVYLCASREWGQANTEAFFGQGTRLTVV.

The chain carries TRBV28 and TRBJ2-7; TRBD1 agrees at 8 bases. This CDR3 spans 16 amino acids. V trimming: 7 bases; J trimming: 0 bases; junction bases outside the gene matches: 11. From germline, CDR1 is MDHEN and CDR2 SYDVKM. The CDR3 reads CASTSRGQVHSYEQYF. CDR3 nucleotide sequence: TGTGCCAGCACCTCGAGGGGACAGGTTCACTCCTACGAGCAGTACTTC.

V and J are TRBV4-2 and TRBJ1-3, with 8 bases matching TRBD1. Unmatched junction bases numbered 6, after V lost 3 bases and J lost 2 bases. Germline CDR1 LGHNA, CDR2 YNFKEQ. This CDR3 comprises 16 residues. DNA of the CDR3: TGTGCCAGCAGCCATAATTCACAGGGGGCTGGAAACACCATATATTTT. It codes for CASSHNSQGAGNTIYF.

The V and J genes are TRBV10-1 and TRBJ2-5; TRBD2 matches 9 bases. The germline CDR1 and CDR2 sequences are WNHNN and SYGVQD (reference sequence). The V segment lost 3 bases and the J segment 4 bases; nucleotides outside the gene matches: 9. The CDR3 sequence is 16 residues long. Written as DNA, the CDR3 is TGCGCCAGCAGTGAATACGGGACTAGCCCCCCAGAGACCCAGTACTTC. Its protein is CASSEYGTSPPETQYF.

The chain links TRBV19 to TRBJ1-4, with D perhaps matching TRBD1 (5 bases). Germline V lookup: CDR1 LNHDA, CDR2 SQIVND (reference sequence). V shed 6 bases and J shed 3 bases, with 11 bases lying between them. This CDR3 comprises 14 residues. CDR3 in amino acids: CASSLRAANEKLFF. For the CDR3, the DNA is TGTGCCAGTAGCCTCAGGGCCGCTAATGAAAAACTGTTTTTT.

V and J are TRBV6-5 and TRBJ2-1, with TRBD2 identical over 8 bases. The CDR3 has 15 amino acids. V lost 6 bases, J lost 0 bases, and 4 bases stayed unmatched. Germline values: CDR1 MNHEY, CDR2 SVGAGI. CDR3 sequence reads: CASSRSGVSYNEQFF. The CDR3 coding sequence is TGTGCCAGCAGCCGTAGCGGGGTCTCCTACAATGAGCAGTTCTTC.

The V gene is TRBV25-1, the J gene TRBJ2-7, with D hard to call. CDR1 and CDR2 from the germline V gene are MGHDK and SYGVNS. The CDR3 spans 15 residues. V gave up 3 bases and J gave up 2 bases, with 14 bases separating them. The CDR3 loop reads CASSDRRNPTYEQYF. Written as DNA, the CDR3 is TGTGCCAGCAGTGATCGCAGAAACCCCACCTACGAGCAGTACTTC.

This chain joins TRBV3-1 (or the pseudogene TRBV3-2) and TRBJ2-5; TRBD1 matches 12 bases. The CDR3 spans 15 residues. V was pared by 5 bases and J by 5 bases, with 6 bases of the junction left unmatched. Germline V gene data show CDR1 as LGHDT and CDR2 as YNNKEL (reference sequence). This CDR3 reads CASSSGTGGMETQYF. CDR3 in DNA: TGTGCCAGCAGCTCCGGGACAGGGGGCATGGAGACCCAGTACTTC.

The genes are TRBV5-4 and TRBJ1-1, with D maybe TRBD1 (6 bases). Trimming pared 4 bases from V and 6 bases from J, leaving 16 bases between. This CDR3 has 14 residues. CDR1 and CDR2 (germline): SGHNT, YYREEE (reference sequence). The CDR3 sequence: CASSPDSRTAEAFF. CDR3 DNA: TGTGCCAGCAGCCCGGACAGCCGAACGGCTGAAGCTTTCTTT.

V usage is TRBV7-9 and J usage is TRBJ2-5, with 15 nucleotides matching TRBD2. The CDR3 consists of 16 residues. The ends lost 6 bases at V and 4 bases at J; junction bases unmatched: 6. Germline loops: CDR1 SEHNR, CDR2 FQNEAQ (reference sequence). The CDR3 DNA is TGTGCCAGCAGTCGGACTAGCGGGGGGGACGGAGAGACCCAGTACTTC. Residues: CASSRTSGGDGETQYF.

The V call is TRBV19, the J call TRBJ1-5, with 8 nucleotides matching TRBD1. Germline V gives CDR1 LNHDA, CDR2 SQIVND (reference sequence). J gave up 0 bases and V 8 bases, and 9 bases lay outside the gene matches. There are 16 residues in the CDR3. The DNA for the CDR3 is TGTGCCAGTTCTGACCAGGGGGCCTATAGCAATCAGCCCCAGCATTTT. This codes for CASSDQGAYSNQPQHF.

The genes are TRBV7-2 and TRBJ2-7; the D gene is possibly TRBD2 (5 bases). Trimming removed 5 bases from V and 3 bases from J, with 14 bases in between. This CDR3 is 14 amino acids long. Looked up from germline, CDR1 is SGHTA and CDR2 is FQGNSA. The CDR3 loop is CASSLPAGLYEQYF. The CDR3, as DNA: TGTGCCAGCAGCCTCCCCGCCGGACTCTACGAGCAGTACTTC.

This rearrangement joins TRBV21-1 to TRBJ2-3; the DNA was not used to check the table's D call, TRBD2. TRBV21-1 is classified as a pseudogene. This CDR3 has 15 amino acids. The DNA for the CDR3 is TGTGCCAGCGGCCGTGGAGGGGTCAGCACAGATACGCAGTATTTT. It codes for CASGRGGVSTDTQYF.

The V gene is TRBV12-3 or TRBV12-4, the J gene TRBJ1-1; 7 nucleotides agree with TRBD1. CDR3 length equals 12 residues. The trim removed 4 bases at V and 8 bases at J, leaving 4 bases unmatched. For the CDR3, the DNA is TGTGCCAGCAGTTGGGACAGCCTCGAAGCTTTCTTT. Encoded protein: CASSWDSLEAFF.

V and J are TRBV29-1 and TRBJ2-2, with 7 nucleotides matching TRBD1. Per the germline V gene, CDR1 is SQVTM and CDR2 is ANQGSEA. This CDR3 has 13 residues. V dropped 5 bases and J dropped 6; count of bases not matched to a gene: 6. Here the CDR3 DNA reads TGCAGCGTTAAGGGGGCGCGGGCCGGGGAGCTGTTTTTT. This encodes CSVKGARAGELFF.